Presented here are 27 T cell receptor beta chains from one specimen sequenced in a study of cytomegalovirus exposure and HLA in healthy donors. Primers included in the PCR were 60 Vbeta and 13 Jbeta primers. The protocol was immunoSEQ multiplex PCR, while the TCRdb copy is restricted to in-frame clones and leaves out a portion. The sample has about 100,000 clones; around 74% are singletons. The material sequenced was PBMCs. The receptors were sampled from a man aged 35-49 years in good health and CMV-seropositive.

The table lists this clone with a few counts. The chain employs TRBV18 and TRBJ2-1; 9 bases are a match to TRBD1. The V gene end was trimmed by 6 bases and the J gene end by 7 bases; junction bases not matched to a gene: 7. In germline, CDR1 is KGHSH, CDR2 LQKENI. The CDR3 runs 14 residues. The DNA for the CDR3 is TGTGCCAGCTCCTTGGGACAGGGATCGAATGAGCAGTTCTTC. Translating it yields CASSLGQGSNEQFF.

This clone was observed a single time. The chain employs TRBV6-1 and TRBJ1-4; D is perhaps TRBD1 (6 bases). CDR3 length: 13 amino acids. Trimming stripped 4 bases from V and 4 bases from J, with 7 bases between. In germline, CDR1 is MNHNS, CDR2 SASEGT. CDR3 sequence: CASSGTDNEKLFF. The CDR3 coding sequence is TGTGCCAGCAGTGGGACAGATAATGAAAAACTGTTTTTT.

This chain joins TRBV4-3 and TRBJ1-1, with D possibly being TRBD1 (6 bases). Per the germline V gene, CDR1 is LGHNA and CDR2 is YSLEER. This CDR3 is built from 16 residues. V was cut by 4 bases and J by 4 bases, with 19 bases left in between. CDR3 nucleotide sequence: TGCGCCAGCAGCCGTGGGGGCGGGGGGGCGCCCACTGAAGCTTTCTTT. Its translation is CASSRGGGGAPTEAFF.

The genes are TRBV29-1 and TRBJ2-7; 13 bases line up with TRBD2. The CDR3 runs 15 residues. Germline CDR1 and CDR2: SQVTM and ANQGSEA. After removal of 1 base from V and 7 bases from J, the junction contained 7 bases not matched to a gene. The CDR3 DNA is TGCAGCGTTGAAGTTGGACTAGCGGGAGCTACTGAGCAGTACTTC. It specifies CSVEVGLAGATEQYF.

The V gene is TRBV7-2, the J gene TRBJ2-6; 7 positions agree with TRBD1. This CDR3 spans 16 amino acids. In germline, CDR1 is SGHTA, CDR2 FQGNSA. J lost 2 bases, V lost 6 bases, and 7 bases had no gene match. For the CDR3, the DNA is TGTGCCAGCAGTTACGACAGGGACCCTGGGGCCAACGTCCTGACTTTC. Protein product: CASSYDRDPGANVLTF.

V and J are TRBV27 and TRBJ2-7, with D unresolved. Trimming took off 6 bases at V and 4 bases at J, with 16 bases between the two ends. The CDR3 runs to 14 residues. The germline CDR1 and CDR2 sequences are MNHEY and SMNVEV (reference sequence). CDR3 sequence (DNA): TGTGCCAGCAGCCCCGCCCTGGGCAGGTACGAGCAGTACTTC. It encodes CASSPALGRYEQYF.

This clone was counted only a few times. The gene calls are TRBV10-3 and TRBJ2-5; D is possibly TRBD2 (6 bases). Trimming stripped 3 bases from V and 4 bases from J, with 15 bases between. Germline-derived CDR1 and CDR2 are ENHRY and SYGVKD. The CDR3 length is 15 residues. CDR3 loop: CAISELGLGTETQYF. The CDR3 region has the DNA TGTGCCATCAGTGAATTGGGACTTGGCACAGAGACCCAGTACTTC.

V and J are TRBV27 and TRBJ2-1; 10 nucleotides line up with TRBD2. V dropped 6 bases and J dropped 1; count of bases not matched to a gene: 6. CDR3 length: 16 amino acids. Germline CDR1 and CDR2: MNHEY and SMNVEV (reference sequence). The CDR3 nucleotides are TGTGCCAGCAGCGGTAGCGGGAGGATATCCTACAATGAGCAGTTCTTC. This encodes CASSGSGRISYNEQFF.

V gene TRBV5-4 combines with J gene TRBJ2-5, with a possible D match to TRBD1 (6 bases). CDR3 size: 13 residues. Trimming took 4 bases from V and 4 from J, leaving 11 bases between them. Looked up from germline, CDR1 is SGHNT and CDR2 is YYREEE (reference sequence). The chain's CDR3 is CASSGDRSETQYF. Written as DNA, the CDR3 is TGTGCCAGCAGCGGCGACAGGTCAGAGACCCAGTACTTC.

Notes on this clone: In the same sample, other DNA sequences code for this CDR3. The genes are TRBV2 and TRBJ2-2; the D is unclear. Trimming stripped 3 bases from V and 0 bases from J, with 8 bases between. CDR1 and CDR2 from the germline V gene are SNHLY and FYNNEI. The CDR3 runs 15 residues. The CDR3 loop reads CASSERGTNTGELFF. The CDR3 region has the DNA TGTGCCAGCAGTGAGAGAGGCACGAACACCGGGGAGCTGTTTTTT. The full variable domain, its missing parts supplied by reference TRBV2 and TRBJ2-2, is EPEVTQTPSHQVTQMGQEVILRCVPISNHLYFYWYRQILGQKVEFLVSFYNNEISEKSEIFDDQFSVERPDGSNFTLKIRSTKLEDSAMYFCASSERGTNTGELFFGEGSRLTVL.

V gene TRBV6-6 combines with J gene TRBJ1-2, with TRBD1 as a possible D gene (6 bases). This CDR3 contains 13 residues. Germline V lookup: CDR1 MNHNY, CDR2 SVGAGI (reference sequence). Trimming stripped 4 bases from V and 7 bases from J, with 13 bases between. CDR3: CASSFLNRVGYTF. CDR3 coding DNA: TGTGCCAGCAGTTTCCTTAACAGGGTTGGCTACACCTTC.

CDR3 loop: CASSLLAGSSYNEQFF. The CDR3 DNA reads as TGTGCCAGTAGTCTCTTAGCGGGTAGCTCCTACAATGAGCAGTTCTTC. V usage is TRBV19 and J usage is TRBJ2-1, with 7 positions matching TRBD2. The ends lost 5 bases at V and 0 bases at J; junction bases unmatched: 7. The CDR3 is 16 amino acids. Per germline, CDR1 LNHDA and CDR2 SQIVND (reference sequence).

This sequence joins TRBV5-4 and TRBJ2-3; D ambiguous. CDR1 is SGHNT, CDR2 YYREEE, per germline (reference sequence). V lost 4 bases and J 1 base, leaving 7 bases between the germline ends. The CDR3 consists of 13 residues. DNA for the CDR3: TGTGCCAGCAGCCTACCCCGCACAGATACGCAGTATTTT. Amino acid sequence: CASSLPRTDTQYF.

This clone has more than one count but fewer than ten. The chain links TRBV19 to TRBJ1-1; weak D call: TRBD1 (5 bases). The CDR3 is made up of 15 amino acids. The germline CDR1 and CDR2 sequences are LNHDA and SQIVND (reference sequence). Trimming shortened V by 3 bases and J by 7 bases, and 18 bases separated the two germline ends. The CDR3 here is CASSIVGEVEDEAFF. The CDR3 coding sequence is TGTGCCAGTAGTATTGTAGGGGAAGTGGAAGATGAAGCTTTCTTT.

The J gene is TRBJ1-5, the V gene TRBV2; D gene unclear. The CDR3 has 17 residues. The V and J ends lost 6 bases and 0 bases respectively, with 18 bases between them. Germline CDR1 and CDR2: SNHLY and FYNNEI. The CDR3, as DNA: TGTGCCAGCAGGGGTGGAGGCGACCCGTATAGCAATCAGCCCCAGCATTTT. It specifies CASRGGGDPYSNQPQHF.

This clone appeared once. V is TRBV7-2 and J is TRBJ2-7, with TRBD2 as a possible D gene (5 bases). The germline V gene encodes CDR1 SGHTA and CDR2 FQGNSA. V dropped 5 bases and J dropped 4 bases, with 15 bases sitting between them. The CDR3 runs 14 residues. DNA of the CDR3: TGTGCCAGCAGCGTTTCGAGGGTACGTTACGAGCAGTACTTC. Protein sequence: CASSVSRVRYEQYF.

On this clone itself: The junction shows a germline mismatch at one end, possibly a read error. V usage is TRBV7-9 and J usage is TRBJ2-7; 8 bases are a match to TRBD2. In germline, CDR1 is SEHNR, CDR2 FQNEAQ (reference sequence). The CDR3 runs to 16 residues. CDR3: CSSSLFPGLASHEQYF. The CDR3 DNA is TGTTCCAGCAGCTTATTCCCAGGACTAGCTTCCCACGAGCAGTACTTC.

The CDR3 loop reads CASSRTYSKTGGSDYGYTF. In DNA form, the CDR3 reads TGTGCCAGCAGCCGTACGTACTCTAAAACAGGGGGCAGTGACTATGGCTACACCTTC. The rearrangement uses TRBV28 and TRBJ1-2, with 9 bases identical to TRBD1. From germline, CDR1 is MDHEN and CDR2 SYDVKM. The trim removed 6 bases at V and 3 bases at J, leaving 20 bases unmatched. The CDR3 is made up of 19 amino acids.

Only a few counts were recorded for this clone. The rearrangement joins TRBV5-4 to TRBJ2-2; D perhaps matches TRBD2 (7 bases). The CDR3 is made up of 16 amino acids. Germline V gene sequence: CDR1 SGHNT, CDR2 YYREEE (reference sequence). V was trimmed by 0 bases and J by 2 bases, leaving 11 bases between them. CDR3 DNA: TGTGCCAGCAGCTTGGTGGCGGGGGCAAACACCGGGGAGCTGTTTTTT. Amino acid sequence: CASSLVAGANTGELFF. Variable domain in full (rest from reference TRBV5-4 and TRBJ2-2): ETGVTQSPTHLIKTRGQQVTLRCSSQSGHNTVSWYQQALGQGPQFIFQYYREEENGRGNFPPRFSGLQFPNYSSELNVNALELDDSALYLCASSLVAGANTGELFFGEGSRLTVL.

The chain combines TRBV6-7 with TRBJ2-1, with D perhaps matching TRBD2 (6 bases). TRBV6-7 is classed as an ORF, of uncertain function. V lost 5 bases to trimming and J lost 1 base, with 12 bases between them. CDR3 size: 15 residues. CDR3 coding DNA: TGTGCCAGCAGTGAAGGGAGGAAGTCCTACAATGAGCAGTTCTTC. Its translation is CASSEGRKSYNEQFF.

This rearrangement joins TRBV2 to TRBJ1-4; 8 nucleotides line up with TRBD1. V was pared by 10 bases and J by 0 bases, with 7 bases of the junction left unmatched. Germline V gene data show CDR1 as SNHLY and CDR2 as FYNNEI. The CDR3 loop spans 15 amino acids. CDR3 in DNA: TGTGCCAACAAACAGGGGGTTGCAACTAATGAAAAACTGTTTTTT. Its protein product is CANKQGVATNEKLFF.

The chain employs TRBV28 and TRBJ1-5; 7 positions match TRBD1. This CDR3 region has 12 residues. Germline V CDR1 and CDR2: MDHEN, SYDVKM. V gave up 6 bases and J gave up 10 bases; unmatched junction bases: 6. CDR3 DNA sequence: TGTGCCAGCAGGACAGGGAGAGATCCCCAGCATTTT. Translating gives CASRTGRDPQHF. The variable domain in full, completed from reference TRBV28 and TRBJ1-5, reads DVKVTQSSRYLVKRTGEKVFLECVQDMDHENMFWYRQDPGLGLRLIYFSYDVKMKEKGDIPEGYSVSREKKERFSLILESASTNQTSMYLCASRTGRDPQHFGDGTRLSIL.

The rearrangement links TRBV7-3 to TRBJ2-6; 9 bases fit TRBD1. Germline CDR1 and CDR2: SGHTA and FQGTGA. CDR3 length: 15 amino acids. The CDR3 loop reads CASRDRASGANVLTF. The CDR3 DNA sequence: TGTGCAAGCCGGGACAGGGCCTCTGGGGCCAACGTCCTGACTTTC.

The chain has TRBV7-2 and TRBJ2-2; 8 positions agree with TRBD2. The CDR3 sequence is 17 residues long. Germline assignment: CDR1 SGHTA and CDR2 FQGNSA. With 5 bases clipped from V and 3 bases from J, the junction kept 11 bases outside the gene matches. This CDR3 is CASSNPRLAPYTGELFF. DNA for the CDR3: TGTGCCAGCAGCAATCCCCGACTAGCGCCATACACCGGGGAGCTGTTTTTT.

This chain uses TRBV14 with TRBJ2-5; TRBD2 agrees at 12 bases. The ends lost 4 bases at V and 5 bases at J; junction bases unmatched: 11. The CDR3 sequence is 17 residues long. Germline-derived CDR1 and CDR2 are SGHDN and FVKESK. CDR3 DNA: TGTGCCAGCAGCCCACGCCTAGCGGGAGGGCCCGGGGAGACCCAGTACTTC. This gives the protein CASSPRLAGGPGETQYF.

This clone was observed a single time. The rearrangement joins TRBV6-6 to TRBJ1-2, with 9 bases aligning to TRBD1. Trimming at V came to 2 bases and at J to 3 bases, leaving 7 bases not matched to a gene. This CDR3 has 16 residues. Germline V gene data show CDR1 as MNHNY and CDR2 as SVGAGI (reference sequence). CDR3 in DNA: TGTGCCAGCAGTTACATACAGGGGGCGCGGGACTATGGCTACACCTTC. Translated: CASSYIQGARDYGYTF.

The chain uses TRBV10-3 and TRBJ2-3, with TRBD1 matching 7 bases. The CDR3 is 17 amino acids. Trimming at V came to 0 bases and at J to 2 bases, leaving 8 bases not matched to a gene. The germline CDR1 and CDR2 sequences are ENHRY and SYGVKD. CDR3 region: CAISESVGTEFTDTQYF. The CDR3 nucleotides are TGTGCCATCAGTGAGTCCGTGGGGACAGAATTCACAGATACGCAGTATTTT.